This T cell receptor (beta chain) was documented in a study of follicular helper T cells after annual influenza vaccination. Study-level findings and limits: Most later recoveries of Day 7 ICOS+CD38+ clones were ICOS-CD38- cTfh. Plasmablast frequency change correlated with clonality change in ICOS+CD38+ cTfh.

This clone was observed once. Its antigen is undetermined. Documented time point: 2015-2016 season, pre-vaccination. Cells are cTfh (non-naive CD4+CXCR5+PD-1+), split by ICOS and CD38 into double-positive or double-negative. TCRB was sequenced at Survey level resolution. TCRdb's table, derived via immunoSEQ multiplex PCR, lists solely in-frame clones and lacks some. The sample yields approximately 6,100 clones, 75% to 85% seen once. This CDR3 region has 14 residues. V gave up 4 bases and J gave up 5 bases, with 18 bases separating them. Germline assignment: CDR1 GTSNPN and CDR2 SVGIG (reference sequence).

This TCR derives from an adult who received the influenza vaccine. The sequences come from CXCR5+ CD38- circulating T follicular helper cells from blood, collected on the day of influenza vaccination. Subset described: circulating Tfh, non-naive CD4+CXCR5+PD-1+ (ICOS+CD38+ or ICOS-CD38-). V usage is TRBV30 and J usage is TRBJ2-7; the D gene is possibly TRBD2 (6 bases). The CDR3: CAWNVGGEPHEQYF. CDR3 nucleotide sequence: TGTGCCTGGAATGTTGGAGGGGAGCCCCACGAGCAGTACTTC.